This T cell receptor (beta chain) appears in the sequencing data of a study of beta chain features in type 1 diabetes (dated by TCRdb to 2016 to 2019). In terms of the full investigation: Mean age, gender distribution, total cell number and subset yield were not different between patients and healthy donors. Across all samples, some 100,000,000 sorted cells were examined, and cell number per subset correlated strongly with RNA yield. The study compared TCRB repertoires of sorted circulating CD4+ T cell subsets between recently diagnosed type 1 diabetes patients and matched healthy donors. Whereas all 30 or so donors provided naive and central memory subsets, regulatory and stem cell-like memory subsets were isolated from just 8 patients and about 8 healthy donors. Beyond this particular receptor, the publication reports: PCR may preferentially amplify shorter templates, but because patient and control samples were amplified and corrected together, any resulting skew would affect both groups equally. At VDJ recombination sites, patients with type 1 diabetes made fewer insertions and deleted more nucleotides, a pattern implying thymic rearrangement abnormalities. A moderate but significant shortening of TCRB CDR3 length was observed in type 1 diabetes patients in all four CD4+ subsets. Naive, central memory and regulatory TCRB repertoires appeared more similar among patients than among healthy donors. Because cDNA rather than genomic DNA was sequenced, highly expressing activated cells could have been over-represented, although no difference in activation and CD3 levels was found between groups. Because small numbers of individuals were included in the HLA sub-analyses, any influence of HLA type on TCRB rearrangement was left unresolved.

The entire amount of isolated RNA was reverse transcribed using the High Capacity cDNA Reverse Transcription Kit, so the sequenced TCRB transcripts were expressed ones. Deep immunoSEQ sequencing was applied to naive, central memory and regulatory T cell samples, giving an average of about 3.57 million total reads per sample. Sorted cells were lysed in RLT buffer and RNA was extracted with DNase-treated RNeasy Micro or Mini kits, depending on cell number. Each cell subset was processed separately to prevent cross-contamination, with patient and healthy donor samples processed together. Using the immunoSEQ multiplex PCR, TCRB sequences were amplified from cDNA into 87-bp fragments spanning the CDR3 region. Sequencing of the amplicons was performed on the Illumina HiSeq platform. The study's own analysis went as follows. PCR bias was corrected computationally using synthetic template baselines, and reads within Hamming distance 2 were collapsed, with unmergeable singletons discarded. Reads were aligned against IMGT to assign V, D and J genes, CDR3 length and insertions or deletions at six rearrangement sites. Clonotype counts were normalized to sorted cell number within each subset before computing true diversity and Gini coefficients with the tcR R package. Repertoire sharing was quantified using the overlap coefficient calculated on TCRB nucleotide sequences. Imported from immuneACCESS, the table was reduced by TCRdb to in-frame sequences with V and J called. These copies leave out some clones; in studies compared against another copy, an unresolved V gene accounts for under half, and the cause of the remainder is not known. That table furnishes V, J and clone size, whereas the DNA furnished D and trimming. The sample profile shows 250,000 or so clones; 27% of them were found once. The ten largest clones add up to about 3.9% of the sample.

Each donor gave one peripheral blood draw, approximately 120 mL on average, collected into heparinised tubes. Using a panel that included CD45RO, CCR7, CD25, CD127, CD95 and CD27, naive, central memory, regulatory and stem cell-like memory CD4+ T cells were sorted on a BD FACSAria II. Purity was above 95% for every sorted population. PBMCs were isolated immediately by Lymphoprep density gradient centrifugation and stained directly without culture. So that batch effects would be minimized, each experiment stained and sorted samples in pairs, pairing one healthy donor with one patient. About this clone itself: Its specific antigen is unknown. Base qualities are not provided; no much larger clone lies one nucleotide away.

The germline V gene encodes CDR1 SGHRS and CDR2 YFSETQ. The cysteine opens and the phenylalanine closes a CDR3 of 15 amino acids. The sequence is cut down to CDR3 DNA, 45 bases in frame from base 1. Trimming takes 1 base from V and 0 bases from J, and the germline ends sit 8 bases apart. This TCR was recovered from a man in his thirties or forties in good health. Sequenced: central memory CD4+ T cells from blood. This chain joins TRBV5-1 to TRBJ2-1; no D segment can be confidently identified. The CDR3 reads CASSLTSSSYNEQFF. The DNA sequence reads TGCGCCAGCAGCTTGACCAGCAGCTCCTACAATGAGCAGTTCTTC. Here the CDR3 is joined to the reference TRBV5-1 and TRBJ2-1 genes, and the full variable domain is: KAGVTQTPRYLIKTRGQQVTLSCSPISGHRSVSWYQQTPGQGLQFLFEYFSETQRNKGNFPGRFSGRQFSNSRSEMNVSTLELGDSALYLCASSLTSSSYNEQFFGPGTRLTVL.